This TCR beta chain originates from a study of blood T cell repertoires in COVID-19 (TCRdb year 2020). Turning to the overall study: Collaborator samples came from the United States, Italy and Spain and covered acute and convalescent phases of COVID-19. The prospective study material was composed of cDNA or gDNA derived from T cells, B-cell-depleted T cells, or PBMCs. Deeply sampled blood TCRbeta repertoires from subjects exposed to, actively infected with, or recovered from COVID-19 were included in the dataset. A freely available public database, intended as a resource for researchers studying the immune response to SARS-CoV-2, is where the repertoires were released. The samples were drawn from two sources: the first 160 participants of the ongoing ImmuneRACE study, and 1,254 subjects contributed by 6 global collaborators. A de-identified subject ID, COVID-19 status, age in years and sex were almost always included in the sample metadata. Where available, HLA class I and class II types were taken from metadata supplied by the sample provider and were not determined by assay-based typing. Points the paper makes about the study in general: The amount of clinical and demographic metadata varied by source and participant and was provided uncurated.

Collaborating institutions collected whole blood in K2EDTA tubes following their own protocols. For TCRbeta analysis, collaborators shipped samples as frozen whole blood, isolated PBMCs, or DNA extracted from either of those sample types. On this clone itself: It has no known antigen specificity. No base qualities exist here, and no much larger clone lies one base off it.

Spanning cysteine to phenylalanine, the CDR3 consists of 15 amino acids. Only the CDR3 portion is preserved as DNA: 45 bases, with reading frame beginning at the first base. CDR1 is given as MGHDK and CDR2 as SYGVNS, both from the germline V gene. V was cut back by 2 bases and J by 11 bases, leaving a gap of 18 bases between them. TCRbeta CDR3 regions were amplified from genomic DNA by means of the immunoSEQ Assay, a bias-controlled multiplex PCR. The authors processed their data as follows. The number of nucleated cells in each sample was estimated from the amplification of reference gene primers within the assay. Sequence reads were collapsed and filtered to measure the absolute abundance of every unique TCRbeta CDR3 rearrangement. For each sample, productive Simpson clonality was calculated by taking the square root of Simpson's diversity index across productive rearrangements. This immuneACCESS table, as held by TCRdb, lists in-frame sequences with V and J called but not all clones. Of the missing ones, under half trace to an unresolved V gene in checked studies; the others have no known cause. From that table come the V and J calls and clone size; the DNA was used to work out D and trimming. Recorded for this sample are around 42,000 clones; about 86% of them occurred a single time. Together, the top ten hold 2.6% of the sample.

This sequence was found in a woman aged 55-70 years with acute or convalescent COVID-19. The specimen sequenced was peripheral blood. The chain is assembled from TRBV25-1 and TRBJ1-4; TRBD1 is a possible D gene, resting on 5 matching bases. The encoded CDR3 is CASSEGGTAVDKLFF. At the DNA level, the sequence is TGTGCCAGCAGTGAAGGCGGGACGGCCGTTGACAAACTGTTTTTT.